The rows below give T cell receptor beta chains drawn from one sample of a study of ipilimumab plus nivolumab after autologous stem cell transplantation. Clones were sequenced by immunoSEQ multiplex PCR, and TCRdb holds only the in-frame ones, with some missing. Here the sample spans 84,000 or so clones, nearly 85% being singletons. This specimen consisted of PBMCs, obtained in a trial of ipilimumab plus nivolumab as post-transplant consolidation. These TCRs come from a male donor with diffuse large B-cell lymphoma. Each CDR3 is given with its conserved first and last residue. D genes are given only for firm matches. Clone size is given for some rows only: seen once, a few or many times, or a class if the clone is expanded.

v_call	d_call	j_call	clone_size	cdr3_nt	cdr3_aa
TRBV5-6	TRBD1	TRBJ2-7	-	TGTGCCAGCAGCAGAACAGGGGTGACCTACGAGCAGTACTTC	CASSRTGVTYEQYF
TRBV5-4	-	TRBJ2-5	-	TGTGCCAGCAGCTTGGGTCTAGCGCAAGAGACCCAGTACTTC	CASSLGLAQETQYF
TRBV7-9	TRBD1	TRBJ2-7	once	TGTGCCAGCAGCTTGGCAGGGGGCGAGCAGTACTTC	CASSLAGGEQYF
TRBV5-1	-	TRBJ1-2	-	TGCGCCAGCAGCCTACGGGACACCGGGGGCTATGGCTACACCTTC	CASSLRDTGGYGYTF
TRBV10-3	-	TRBJ2-5	-	TGTGCCATCAGTGACGCCGACAGGTACGGGCAGTACTTC	CAISDADRYGQYF
TRBV5-1	-	TRBJ2-3	-	TGCGCCAGCAGACCGACTTTTAGCACAGATACGCAGTATTTT	CASRPTFSTDTQYF
TRBV19	TRBD2	TRBJ2-2	-	TGTGCCAGTGCCGGGAAAGCGGGGATTGGCGGGGAGCTGTTTTTT	CASAGKAGIGGELFF
TRBV5-1	-	TRBJ1-2	-	TGCGCCAGCAGCGGGGCAGTGGAAGGCTATGGCTACACCTTC	CASSGAVEGYGYTF
TRBV27	TRBD2	TRBJ2-3	-	TGTGCCAGCAGCGAATTTCGGACTAGCGTTATAAATACGCAGTATTTT	CASSEFRTSVINTQYF
TRBV11-2	TRBD2	TRBJ2-7	-	TGTGCCAGCCTGGGAGGGGACTCGCAGTACTTC	CASLGGDSQYF
TRBV7-2	-	TRBJ2-5	-	TGTGCCAGCAGCTTAGTGGCATCGGAGACCCAGTACTTC	CASSLVASETQYF
TRBV19	TRBD2	TRBJ2-1	-	TGTGCCAGTAGTAAGCAGCGGGGGGCATCCTACAATGAGCAGTTCTTC	CASSKQRGASYNEQFF
TRBV7-2	TRBD1	TRBJ1-2	once	TGTGCCAGCAGCTTAGTTGTCAGGGGGAGAGGCTACACCTTC	CASSLVVRGRGYTF
TRBV2	-	TRBJ2-7	-	TGTGCCAGCACCACCACACCCGCCTACGAGCAGTACTTC	CASTTTPAYEQYF
TRBV9	-	TRBJ2-5	-	TGTGCCAGCAGCGCCTTCCAGGGGCAAGGGACCCAGTACTTC	CASSAFQGQGTQYF
TRBV2	-	TRBJ2-3	-	TGTGCCAGCAGTGAGGGAGACGTATCAAGGGGTGATACGCAGTATTTT	CASSEGDVSRGDTQYF
TRBV7-2	TRBD1	TRBJ2-1	-	TGTGCCAGCAGCTTAGGAGGGGGCCTTTACAATGAGCAGTTCTTC	CASSLGGGLYNEQFF
TRBV7-2	-	TRBJ2-3	-	TGTGCCAGCAAATCTGGGGGCGCAGATACGCAGTATTTT	CASKSGGADTQYF
TRBV11-2	-	TRBJ1-1	many	TGTGCCAGCAGCTTAAATAGGTTGGAAGCTTTCTTT	CASSLNRLEAFF
TRBV4-2	TRBD1	TRBJ2-2	-	TGTGCCAGCGAAGACAGGGGTTACACCGGGGAGCTGTTTTTT	CASEDRGYTGELFF
TRBV6-1	-	TRBJ1-1	-	TGTGCCAGCGGTGGGTCGGGCACTGAAGCTTTCTTT	CASGGSGTEAFF
TRBV18	TRBD1	TRBJ1-2	-	TGTGCCAGCTCACCGGGACAGGGGGATGGCTACACCTTC	CASSPGQGDGYTF
TRBV4-1	-	TRBJ1-5	-	TGCGCCAGCAGCCAAGGCCTACAAGGAACAAGCAATCAGCCCCAGCATTTT	CASSQGLQGTSNQPQHF
TRBV4-1	TRBD1	TRBJ2-7	-	TGCGCCAGCAGCCGAGGGGACAGGGACTCCTACGAGCAGTACTTC	CASSRGDRDSYEQYF
TRBV7-9	-	TRBJ2-3	-	TGTGCCAGCAGCACCGCCGGGGGAGATACGCAGTATTTT	CASSTAGGDTQYF
TRBV27	-	TRBJ1-2	-	TGTGCCAGCAGTTCCAGCGGGACCCAAGGCGTAGCTGGCTACACCTTC	CASSSSGTQGVAGYTF
TRBV27	TRBD1	TRBJ2-5	-	TGTGCCAGCAGTACCTCCCTCATCTCAGGGGGAATAGAGACCCAGTACTTC	CASSTSLISGGIETQYF
TRBV19	-	TRBJ2-6	-	TGTGCCAGTAGTTCATTCAGGGTCGGGTATTCTGGGGCCAACGTCCTGACTTTC	CASSSFRVGYSGANVLTF
TRBV28	TRBD1	TRBJ2-7	once	TGTGCCAGCAGCTTCTCATCCGGGACAGCTTACGTTGAGCAGTACTTC	CASSFSSGTAYVEQYF
TRBV5-6	TRBD1	TRBJ2-3	-	TGTGCCAGCTCCCCCGGGACAGGACTTATCACTAGCACAGATACGCAGTATTTT	CASSPGTGLITSTDTQYF
TRBV5-1	-	TRBJ2-5	-	TGCGCCAGCAGCTTGCTGGACAGACACCAACAGACCCAGTACTTC	CASSLLDRHQQTQYF
TRBV5-1	-	TRBJ1-2	-	TGCGCCAGCAGAAGGGGTGACGGGGGCGCTAACTATGGCTACACCTTC	CASRRGDGGANYGYTF
TRBV7-9	-	TRBJ2-2	-	TGTGCCAGCAGTCCCTCCTCTTTGACTAACACCGGGGAGCTGTTTTTT	CASSPSSLTNTGELFF
TRBV5-5	TRBD1	TRBJ1-2	-	TGTGCCAGCAGCACAACAGGGGACTATGGCTACACCTTC	CASSTTGDYGYTF
TRBV5-4	-	TRBJ2-4	-	TGTGCCAGCAGCTTGGTGGGGGTGAGAAACATTCAGTACTTC	CASSLVGVRNIQYF
TRBV6-1	TRBD2	TRBJ2-5	-	TGTGCCAGCAGTCCTAGCGGGCTCCAAGAGACCCAGTACTTC	CASSPSGLQETQYF
TRBV7-9	TRBD2	TRBJ2-1	-	TGTGCCAGCAGCCGCGGGCGGCTAGCGGGGGGGAATGAGCAGTTCTTC	CASSRGRLAGGNEQFF
TRBV29-1	TRBD1	TRBJ1-4	-	TGCAGCGCAGCCCCGGACAGGGGTGAAAAACTGTTTTTT	CSAAPDRGEKLFF
TRBV19	TRBD1	TRBJ1-4	-	TGTGCCAGTAGTACCAGACAGGGACTTGAAGAAAAACTGTTTTTT	CASSTRQGLEEKLFF
TRBV5-1	TRBD1	TRBJ1-5	-	TGCGCCAGCAGCTTGGCAGGGGGTAGCAATCAGCCCCAGCATTTT	CASSLAGGSNQPQHF
TRBV19	-	TRBJ1-2	-	TGTGCCAGTACTAACACCGTCTATGGCTACACCTTC	CASTNTVYGYTF
TRBV12-5	-	TRBJ1-1	few	TGTGCTAGTGGTTTGGTAACTTCCGGGAACACTGAAGCTTTCTTT	CASGLVTSGNTEAFF
TRBV19	-	TRBJ1-3	-	TGTGCCAGTAGTATAACTTGGACGGGCGGAAACACCATATATTTT	CASSITWTGGNTIYF
TRBV7-2	-	TRBJ1-2	-	TGTGCCAGCAGCTTAGGTCAGGAGTATGGCTACACCTTC	CASSLGQEYGYTF
TRBV7-2	TRBD1	TRBJ2-7	few	TGTGCCAGCAGCTGGAGACAGGGGGCGACCTACGAGCAGTACTTC	CASSWRQGATYEQYF
TRBV7-2	TRBD1	TRBJ1-6	-	TGTGCCAGCAGCTCAGGGGGCCGATCACCCCTCCACTTT	CASSSGGRSPLHF
TRBV7-3	-	TRBJ2-5	-	TGTGCCAGCAGCTTAGGTGGGGGGTCGGCGGAGACCCAGTACTTC	CASSLGGGSAETQYF
TRBV5-6	-	TRBJ2-1	-	TGTGCCAGCAGCTACAACAATGAGCAGTTCTTC	CASSYNNEQFF
TRBV9	-	TRBJ2-7	-	TGTGCCAGCAGCGTACGGAGCCCCTCGTACGAGCAGTACTTC	CASSVRSPSYEQYF
TRBV29-1	-	TRBJ2-5	-	TGCAGCGTACAACGCACGGGACTCACCGTGGAGACCCAGTACTTC	CSVQRTGLTVETQYF
TRBV29-1	-	TRBJ2-7	-	TGCAGCGTTGAGGCAAAACCCTACGAGCAGTACTTC	CSVEAKPYEQYF
TRBV5-1	TRBD2	TRBJ2-5	once	TGCGCCAGCAGCCAGACTAGCGGGGGGTTCGGGACCCAGTACTTC	CASSQTSGGFGTQYF
TRBV2	-	TRBJ1-3	-	TGTGCCAGCAGTGGAACGATAGTTTCTGGAAACACCATATATTTT	CASSGTIVSGNTIYF
TRBV21-1	-	TRBJ2-1	-	TGTGCCAGCAGTTTTAGCGGGGGTGACAATGAGCAGTTCTTC	CASSFSGGDNEQFF
TRBV5-6	-	TRBJ1-6	-	TGTGCCAGCACCCAACAGGGTAGGGCCTATAATTCACCCCTCCACTTT	CASTQQGRAYNSPLHF